One and the same sample provided the 31 T cell receptor beta chains below, sequenced in a study of blood T cell repertoires in COVID-19. The table came from immunoSEQ multiplex PCR; TCRdb's copy has only in-frame clones and leaves some out. The table records a few hundred thousand clones, 80% to 95% of them present only once. Sequencing was done on a sample of PBMCs or T cells enriched from blood (not recorded which). The receptors here all came from a woman aged 40 to 50 who had been exposed to COVID-19.

The chain has TRBV30 and TRBJ2-7; 14 bases are a match to TRBD2. Germline CDR1 GTSNPN, CDR2 SVGIG (reference sequence). Losses at the gene ends were 0 bases for V and 9 bases for J; bases not matched to a gene: 7. The CDR3 is 15 amino acids. This chain's CDR3 is CAWSVQGLAGATQYF. The CDR3 nucleotides are TGTGCCTGGAGTGTACAGGGACTAGCGGGAGCGACGCAGTACTTC. Based on the CDR3 plus reference TRBV30 and TRBJ2-7, the full variable domain is SQTIHQWPATLVQPVGSPLSLECTVEGTSNPNLYWYRQAAGRGLQLLFYSVGIGQISSEVPQNLSASRPQDRQFILSSKKLLLSDSGFYLCAWSVQGLAGATQYFGPGTRLTVT.

The CDR3 DNA reads TGTGCCACCCAGGGGGGAGACAGCGGGGAGCTGTTTTTT. It encodes CATQGGDSGELFF. The rearrangement links TRBV19 to TRBJ2-2; possible D gene TRBD1, 7 bases. V dropped 10 bases and J dropped 7 bases, with 16 bases sitting between them. Germline assignment: CDR1 LNHDA and CDR2 SQIVND (reference sequence). There are 13 residues in the CDR3.

CDR3 region: CASSGQSSGNTIYF. The CDR3 nucleotides are TGCGCCAGCAGTGGACAGAGCTCTGGAAACACCATATATTTT. This rearrangement joins TRBV10-1 to TRBJ1-3; D may be TRBD1 (5 bases). Germline assignment: CDR1 WNHNN and CDR2 SYGVQD (reference sequence). The CDR3 has 14 residues. V lost 4 bases, J lost 0 bases, and 7 bases lay in between.

The chain has TRBV29-1 and TRBJ1-2, with 7 bases fitting TRBD1. This CDR3 spans 15 amino acids. Losses at the gene ends were 3 bases for V and 0 bases for J; bases not matched to a gene: 7. Germline V gives CDR1 SQVTM, CDR2 ANQGSEA. CDR3 sequence: CSVDEGGGSNYGYTF. CDR3 DNA: TGCAGCGTTGATGAAGGGGGCGGATCTAACTATGGCTACACCTTC.

The V call is TRBV5-5, the J call TRBJ1-1; unclear D gene. V was pared by 4 bases and J by 9 bases, with 13 bases between. The CDR3 runs to 12 residues. Germline V gene sequence: CDR1 SGHKS, CDR2 YYEKEE (reference sequence). CDR3 loop: CASSIRGDQAFF. The CDR3 bases are TGTGCCAGCAGCATCCGGGGAGACCAAGCTTTCTTT.

V and J are TRBV19 and TRBJ1-1; weak D call: TRBD1 (5 bases). V lost 7 bases to trimming and J lost 5 bases, with 17 bases between them. The CDR3 is made up of 14 amino acids. Per the germline V gene, CDR1 is LNHDA and CDR2 is SQIVND (reference sequence). This CDR3 reads CASKAGRSRTEAFF. The CDR3, as DNA: TGTGCCAGTAAGGCGGGGCGGTCTAGGACTGAAGCTTTCTTT.

The sample holds many counts of this clone. The chain couples TRBV11-2 to TRBJ2-7; possibly TRBD1 for D (5 bases). Trimming removed 0 bases from V and 0 bases from J, with 9 bases in between. The CDR3 contains 15 residues. Germline V gene sequence: CDR1 SGHAT, CDR2 FQNNGV. CDR3 residues: CASSLDTGSSYEQYF. The CDR3 DNA follows: TGTGCCAGCAGCTTAGACACAGGTAGCTCCTACGAGCAGTACTTC. Full variable domain (outside the CDR3, taken from reference TRBV11-2 and TRBJ2-7): EAGVAQSPRYKIIEKRQSVAFWCNPISGHATLYWYQQILGQGPKLLIQFQNNGVVDDSQLPKDRFSAERLKGVDSTLKIQPAKLEDSAVYLCASSLDTGSSYEQYFGPGTRLTVT.

The chain combines TRBV5-8 with TRBJ2-7; D gene unclear. The CDR3 has 11 residues. Germline V gene lookup returns CDR1 SGHTS and CDR2 YDEGEE. V dropped 3 bases and J dropped 3 bases, with 4 bases sitting between them. The CDR3 is CASSSLYEQYF. CDR3 nucleotide sequence: TGTGCCAGCAGCTCCCTCTACGAGCAGTACTTC. The complete variable domain, with remaining parts taken from reference TRBV5-8 and TRBJ2-7, reads EAGVTQSPTHLIKTRGQQATLRCSPISGHTSVYWYQQALGLGLQFLLWYDEGEERNRGNFPPRFSGRQFPNYSSELNVNALELEDSALYLCASSSLYEQYFGPGTRLTVT.

This chain uses TRBV3-1 (or the pseudogene TRBV3-2) with TRBJ1-2; no clear D. Trimming left V 5 bases short and J 2 bases short, with 15 bases between. The CDR3 covers 15 residues. Germline CDR1 and CDR2: LGHDT and YNNKEL (reference sequence). CDR3 protein: CASSYMRFGNYGYTF. The CDR3 coding sequence is TGTGCCAGCAGCTATATGAGGTTTGGAAACTATGGCTACACCTTC.

The rearrangement joins TRBV7-9 to TRBJ1-6; 9 positions agree with TRBD1. The germline gives CDR1 SEHNR, CDR2 FQNEAQ (reference sequence). This CDR3 has 17 residues. The V and J ends lost 6 bases and 1 base, in that order; junction bases with no gene match: 7. CDR3 nucleotides: TGTGCCAGCAGACCCTGGACAGGGGATTCCTATAATTCACCCCTCCACTTT. Its protein is CASRPWTGDSYNSPLHF.

J is TRBJ1-1 and V is TRBV9; no reliable D call. CDR1 is SGDLS and CDR2 is YYNGEE in the germline V gene. The CDR3 sequence is 12 residues long. V was pared by 2 bases and J by 8 bases, with 10 bases between. CDR3 protein: CASSVPVFEAFF. The CDR3 DNA sequence: TGTGCCAGCAGCGTTCCCGTCTTCGAAGCTTTCTTT.

This clone was found a few times. The same CDR3 arises from other DNA sequences in this sample as well. V usage is TRBV29-1 and J usage is TRBJ1-5; a weak D match, TRBD1 (6 bases). Between the trimmed V and J ends, which lost 3 bases and 4 bases, there was a span of 10 bases. Looked up from germline, CDR1 is SQVTM and CDR2 is ANQGSEA. This CDR3 spans 13 amino acids. CDR3 nucleotide sequence: TGCAGCGTTGATCAGGGGCCTAATCAGCCCCAGCATTTT. Its protein product is CSVDQGPNQPQHF.

This rearrangement joins TRBV27 to TRBJ2-7; D may be TRBD1 (5 bases). CDR1 is MNHEY, CDR2 SMNVEV, per germline (reference sequence). The CDR3 is 13 amino acids. V was cut by 5 bases and J by 4 bases, with 12 bases left in between. CDR3 residues: CASSLRQFYEQYF. In nucleotides, the CDR3 is TGTGCCAGCAGTCTTCGACAGTTTTACGAGCAGTACTTC.

The rearrangement links TRBV7-9 to TRBJ1-1; TRBD1 matches 8 bases. The CDR3 covers 15 residues. Trimming at V came to 5 bases and at J to 3 bases, leaving 8 bases not matched to a gene. Germline V gives CDR1 SEHNR, CDR2 FQNEAQ (reference sequence). CDR3 in amino acids: CASSPGQGIYTEAFF. In DNA, the CDR3 is TGTGCCAGCAGCCCCGGACAGGGAATTTACACTGAAGCTTTCTTT.

The J gene is TRBJ2-3, the V gene TRBV12-5, with D possibly being TRBD2 (7 bases). This CDR3 has 15 residues. Trimming cost V 6 bases and J 3 bases, with 16 bases left between them. Germline CDR1 is LGHNT and CDR2 is FRNRAP. The CDR3 is CASGPRGGRTDTQYF. The CDR3 nucleotides read TGTGCTAGTGGCCCCCGCGGGGGCCGGACAGATACGCAGTATTTT.

This chain joins TRBV19 and TRBJ2-7, with 7 nucleotides matching TRBD2. The CDR3 consists of 14 residues. The germline V gene has CDR1 LNHDA and CDR2 SQIVND (reference sequence). V was pared by 5 bases and J by 3 bases, with 7 bases of the junction left unmatched. The CDR3, as DNA: TGTGCCAGTAGTTCCGCGGGAGTCGGCTACGAGCAGTACTTC. It yields the protein CASSSAGVGYEQYF.

This chain connects TRBV19 to TRBJ2-7; the match to TRBD1 covers 12 bases. The germline CDR1 and CDR2 sequences are LNHDA and SQIVND (reference sequence). The V and J ends lost 4 bases and 6 bases, in that order; junction bases with no gene match: 10. The CDR3 extends over 16 amino acids. The CDR3: CASSTRDRGLGVEQYF. CDR3 nucleotides: TGTGCCAGTAGTACTCGGGACAGGGGGCTGGGAGTCGAGCAGTACTTC.

The CDR3 reads CASSLAPGWGGYTF. Written as DNA, the CDR3 is TGTGCCAGCAGCCTCGCTCCGGGGTGGGGTGGCTACACCTTC. The rearrangement uses TRBV7-3 and TRBJ1-2; D gene uncertain. In germline, CDR1 is SGHTA, CDR2 FQGTGA. The CDR3 contains 14 residues. Trimming took off 5 bases at V and 7 bases at J, with 17 bases between the two ends.

This clone has only one observation. The chain uses TRBV7-3 and TRBJ2-1; 11 bases align to TRBD2. CDR1 is SGHTA, CDR2 FQGTGA, per germline. Trimming cost V 1 base and J 9 bases; bases outside gene matches: 8. The CDR3 contains 16 residues. In nucleotides, the CDR3 is TGTGCCAGCAGCTTAATAGCGGGAGGGTTCGATAGTGAGCAGTTCTTC. Encoded protein: CASSLIAGGFDSEQFF.

The chain uses TRBV18 and TRBJ1-5; TRBD1 matches at 8 bases. This CDR3 is built from 15 residues. CDR1 is KGHSH, CDR2 LQKENI, per germline. With V trimmed by 6 bases and J by 3 bases, 7 bases remained unmatched. The CDR3 region is CASSPTGVPNQPQHF. Written as DNA, the CDR3 is TGTGCCAGCTCTCCGACAGGGGTCCCCAATCAGCCCCAGCATTTT.

The rearrangement uses TRBV3-1 (or the pseudogene TRBV3-2) and TRBJ1-1, with a weak D call TRBD1 (5 bases). V lost 1 base and J lost 4, with 10 bases in between. This CDR3 is built from 14 residues. The V gene's germline CDR1 is LGHDT and CDR2 YNNKEL (reference sequence). The CDR3 spells CASSQVQGGTEAFF. The DNA of the CDR3 is TGTGCCAGCAGCCAAGTTCAGGGCGGCACTGAAGCTTTCTTT.

This chain links TRBV5-1 with TRBJ1-2, with a weak D call TRBD1 (6 bases). The germline gives CDR1 SGHRS, CDR2 YFSETQ. The CDR3 is 13 residues long. Trimming stripped 1 base from V and 8 bases from J, with 12 bases between. CDR3 sequence reads: CASSLTQGEGYTF. CDR3 coding DNA: TGCGCCAGCAGCTTGACACAGGGTGAAGGCTACACCTTC.

The chain combines TRBV3-1 (or the pseudogene TRBV3-2) with TRBJ2-5, with 9 bases fitting TRBD2. The J segment lost 6 bases and the V segment lost 5 bases, leaving 7 bases of the junction unmatched. The CDR3 loop spans 14 amino acids. Germline values: CDR1 LGHDT, CDR2 YNNKEL (reference sequence). The CDR3 bases are TGTGCCAGCAGCTCTAGGACTAGCGTGAAGACCCAGTACTTC. Amino acid sequence: CASSSRTSVKTQYF.

The gene calls are TRBV2 and TRBJ2-7; 7 nucleotides line up with TRBD1. The length of the CDR3 is 14 residues. J was trimmed by 0 bases and V by 5 bases; bases with no gene match: 4. Per germline, CDR1 SNHLY and CDR2 FYNNEI. Here the CDR3 reads CASSSDRSSYEQYF. The CDR3 DNA is TGTGCCAGCAGTTCGGACAGGAGCTCCTACGAGCAGTACTTC.

The chain employs TRBV24-1 and TRBJ2-1; D might be TRBD1 (6 bases). This CDR3 contains 15 residues. V dropped 9 bases and J dropped 3 bases, with 17 bases sitting between them. CDR1 is KGHDR and CDR2 is SFDVKD in the germline V gene. CDR3 sequence: CATRGKGVYYNEQFF. In nucleotides, the CDR3 is TGTGCCACCCGGGGAAAGGGGGTCTACTACAATGAGCAGTTCTTC.

The rearrangement links TRBV10-3 to TRBJ1-1; a possible D gene is TRBD1 (6 bases). The V gene lost 2 bases and the J gene lost 5 bases, with 15 bases spanning the gap. The CDR3 is made up of 15 amino acids. Germline V gene data show CDR1 as ENHRY and CDR2 as SYGVKD. The CDR3 region is CAISEPGAWGTEAFF. The CDR3 DNA reads TGTGCCATCAGTGAGCCAGGGGCCTGGGGGACTGAAGCTTTCTTT.

This chain connects TRBV5-1 to TRBJ2-3; 10 positions agree with TRBD2. Per germline, CDR1 SGHRS and CDR2 YFSETQ. The CDR3 runs 19 residues. The V and J ends lost 4 bases and 2 bases, in that order; junction bases with no gene match: 16. DNA for the CDR3: TGCGCCAGCAGCGCCAGTCTAGCGGGGGTAACCCCTTTCACAGATACGCAGTATTTT. It translates to CASSASLAGVTPFTDTQYF. Variable domain in full (rest from reference TRBV5-1 and TRBJ2-3): KAGVTQTPRYLIKTRGQQVTLSCSPISGHRSVSWYQQTPGQGLQFLFEYFSETQRNKGNFPGRFSGRQFSNSRSEMNVSTLELGDSALYLCASSASLAGVTPFTDTQYFGPGTRLTVL.

This chain links TRBV7-2 with TRBJ1-1; D is undetermined. Germline V gene lookup returns CDR1 SGHTA and CDR2 FQGNSA. The CDR3 runs 14 residues. V lost 6 bases and J lost 1, with 12 bases in between. The CDR3, as DNA: TGTGCCAGCAGTCTTTCGCGTGGGAACACTGAAGCTTTCTTT. Amino acids: CASSLSRGNTEAFF.

The sample holds one count of this clone. The chain links TRBV5-1 to TRBJ1-1, with a possible D match to TRBD1 (6 bases). This CDR3 contains 15 residues. The ends were cut back, 4 bases at V and 0 bases at J, with 13 bases in the middle. Germline V gene data show CDR1 as SGHRS and CDR2 as YFSETQ. CDR3 sequence (DNA): TGCGCCAGCAGCGGGAAACAGGGAATGAACACTGAAGCTTTCTTT. It codes for CASSGKQGMNTEAFF.

The V gene is TRBV6-4, the J gene TRBJ1-6; D remains ambiguous. Trimming stripped 4 bases from V and 10 bases from J, with 5 bases between. Germline V gives CDR1 MRHNA, CDR2 SNTAGT. The CDR3 contains 11 residues. The CDR3 DNA is TGTGCCAGCAGTGTGGGCTCACCCCTCCACTTT. It specifies CASSVGSPLHF.

The chain employs TRBV24-1 and TRBJ1-3; 8 bases line up with TRBD1. The CDR3 contains 15 residues. CDR1 is KGHDR, CDR2 SFDVKD, per germline. The V and J ends lost 4 bases and 2 bases, in that order; junction bases with no gene match: 3. The CDR3 loop reads CATSDRTGPGNTIYF. The CDR3 bases are TGTGCCACCAGTGACCGGACAGGGCCTGGAAACACCATATATTTT.